Listed below are T cell receptor beta chains from one sample, sequenced in a study of immune heterogeneity within non-small cell lung tumors. TCRdb independently ran MiXCR on the multiplex PCR reads; one entry per CDR3 protein. The table has about 10,000 distinct CDR3 sequences, around 27% seen once. The sequenced sample was lung tumor tissue. The receptors here all came from a woman aged 45 to 65 with non-small cell lung cancer. The CDR3 runs from the conserved cysteine through the conserved F or W. D genes are given only for firm matches. The size field is filled for only some rows; it gives once, few, many or a size class.

j_gene,v_gene,abundance,d_gene,CDR3aa,CDR3nt
TRBJ1-1,TRBV20-1,hyperexpanded,-,CSARVSYATEAFF,TGCAGTGCTAGAGTGTCTTACGCCACTGAAGCTTTCTTT
TRBJ1-5,TRBV3-1,medium-sized,-,CASSQDWGNNQPQHF,TGTGCCAGCAGCCAAGACTGGGGGAACAATCAGCCCCAGCATTTT
TRBJ2-3,TRBV30,many,-,CAWSRTTSTDTQYF,TGTGCCTGGAGTAGAACGACTAGCACAGATACGCAGTATTTT
TRBJ2-6,TRBV20-1,many,-,CSASPYGRGEIGANVLTF,TGCAGTGCTAGCCCCTATGGAAGGGGGGAAATTGGGGCCAACGTCCTGACTTTC
TRBJ2-2,TRBV20-1,-,TRBD1,CSASGQGDTGELFF,TGCAGTGCCTCGGGACAGGGGGACACCGGGGAGCTGTTTTTT
TRBJ1-2,TRBV10-3,-,TRBD1,CAIMGGQENYGYTF,TGTGCCATCATGGGGGGACAGGAGAACTATGGCTACACCTTC
TRBJ2-1,TRBV30,-,-,CAWRGRGAGEQFF,TGTGCCTGGAGGGGGAGGGGGGCAGGTGAGCAGTTCTTC
TRBJ1-2,TRBV28,many,-,CASRLNQGLYGYTF,TGTGCCAGCAGACTCAACCAGGGCCTCTATGGCTACACCTTC
TRBJ2-1,TRBV20-1,few,-,CSASRGPSYNEQFF,TGCAGTGCTAGTCGGGGCCCCTCCTACAATGAGCAGTTCTTC
TRBJ2-3,TRBV6-1,medium-sized,-,CASSEVGTDTQYF,TGTGCCAGCAGTGAGGTGGGCACAGATACGCAGTATTTT
TRBJ2-3,TRBV11-2,medium-sized,TRBD2,CASGRGTSGRWADTQYF,TGTGCCAGCGGTAGAGGGACTAGCGGGAGATGGGCAGATACGCAGTATTTT
TRBJ2-5,TRBV2,medium-sized,TRBD1,CASSPDRGQAETQYF,TGTGCCAGCAGCCCGGACAGGGGGCAGGCAGAGACCCAGTACTTC
TRBJ2-3,TRBV4-1,-,-,CASSQGRVTDTQYF,TGCGCCAGCAGCCAAGGGCGGGTCACAGATACGCAGTATTTT
TRBJ2-2,TRBV11-2,many,TRBD2,CASRWLAENTGELFF,TGTGCCAGCAGATGGCTAGCGGAGAACACCGGGGAGCTGTTTTTT
TRBJ2-2,TRBV5-1,many,-,CASSPVEGSGELFF,TGCGCCAGCAGCCCGGTAGAAGGTTCCGGGGAGCTGTTTTTT
TRBJ1-1,TRBV11-2,many,-,CASSYLASNTEAFF,TGTGCCAGCAGTTATCTCGCATCGAACACTGAAGCTTTCTTT
TRBJ1-5,TRBV2,-,TRBD1,CASSQGERNQPQHF,TGTGCCAGCAGTCAGGGGGAGCGCAATCAGCCCCAGCATTTT
TRBJ2-5,TRBV20-1,many,-,CSAPLRGETQYF,TGCAGTGCCCCGCTACGGGGCGAGACCCAGTACTTC
TRBJ2-3,TRBV10-2,few,-,CASLLGGTDTQYF,TGCGCCAGCCTCCTGGGAGGCACAGATACGCAGTATTTT
TRBJ2-2,TRBV7-3,many,-,CASSPHRGDRGGELFF,TGTGCCAGCAGCCCTCATAGGGGGGACAGAGGAGGGGAGCTGTTTTTT
TRBJ2-4,TRBV19,-,TRBD2,CASSMVGAGGLIQYF,TGTGCCAGTAGTATGGTAGGCGCGGGGGGTCTCATTCAGTACTTC
TRBJ1-2,TRBV20-1,medium-sized,TRBD1,CSARIFTGAVAGYTF,TGCAGTGCGCGGATTTTTACAGGGGCGGTGGCTGGCTACACCTTC
TRBJ1-2,TRBV6-6,medium-sized,-,CASSYSTEPNSNYGYTF,TGTGCCAGCAGTTACTCGACAGAACCTAATTCTAACTATGGCTACACCTTC
TRBJ1-2,TRBV30,many,-,CAWQGLGWGYTF,TGTGCCTGGCAGGGCCTCGGCTGGGGCTACACCTTC
TRBJ2-7,TRBV30,medium-sized,TRBD2,CAWSAWGGRIDEQYF,TGTGCCTGGAGTGCCTGGGGCGGGAGGATCGACGAGCAGTACTTC
TRBJ1-5,TRBV9,-,-,CASSPGGYLSNEPQHF,TGTGCCAGCAGCCCCGGGGGGTATCTGAGCAATGAGCCCCAGCATTTT
TRBJ1-1,TRBV9,-,-,CASSRRMNTEAFF,TGTGCCAGCAGCCGACGGATGAACACTGAAGCTTTCTTT
TRBJ2-5,TRBV28,-,-,CASSSFSAQETQYF,TGTGCCAGCAGTTCATTCTCAGCCCAAGAGACCCAGTACTTC
TRBJ2-5,TRBV20-1,-,TRBD2,CSAGKSGSWGQETQYF,TGCAGTGCTGGGAAAAGCGGGAGTTGGGGGCAAGAGACCCAGTACTTC
TRBJ1-5,TRBV5-5,medium-sized,-,CASSLVGGDSNQPQHF,TGTGCCAGCAGCTTGGTCGGAGGGGATAGCAATCAGCCCCAGCATTTT
TRBJ2-1,TRBV6-1,few,-,CASAKGGGRNEQFF,TGTGCCAGCGCCAAGGGGGGGGGCCGAAATGAGCAGTTCTTC
TRBJ2-1,TRBV28,-,-,CASSLYINNEQFF,TGTGCCAGCAGCTTATACATCAACAATGAGCAGTTCTTC
TRBJ1-5,TRBV27,many,-,CASSFLAGNQPQHF,TGTGCCAGCAGTTTCCTGGCAGGCAATCAGCCCCAGCATTTT
TRBJ2-3,TRBV7-2,-,TRBD2,CASSFWAGAGGPGAVSTDTQYF,TGTGCCAGCAGCTTTTGGGCAGGAGCGGGAGGGCCAGGGGCAGTGAGCACAGATACGCAGTATTTT
TRBJ2-7,TRBV12-3/TRBV12-4,many,-,CASSLGPPYEQYF,TGTGCCAGCAGTTTAGGCCCACCCTACGAGCAGTACTTC
TRBJ2-7,TRBV11-1,-,-,CASSLGEQYF,TGTGCCAGCAGCTTAGGCGAGCAGTACTTC